The next 32 T cell receptor beta chains were all read from a single sample in a study of blood T cells in healthy people across ages. Using a J-beta primer mix together with a sample-barcoded 5' primer, a second PCR was run for roughly 6 to 11 cycles. One entry per CDR3 protein results from TCRdb running MiXCR on the 5' RACE reads. The sample holds 1.5 million to 2 million distinct CDR3 sequences; about two fifths are singletons and the top ten take roughly 23%. What was sequenced was blood. Receptors were obtained from a human donor in good health.

This clonotype was recorded many times. The rearrangement uses TRBV12-3 or TRBV12-4 and TRBJ2-7; TRBD1 aligns across 7 bases. The CDR3 runs to 14 residues. The ends lost 6 bases at V and 2 bases at J; junction bases unmatched: 7. CDR3 protein: CASSPTGTTYEQYF. DNA for the CDR3: TGTGCCAGCAGCCCGACAGGGACAACCTACGAGCAGTACTTC.

This clonotype occurred once. This may arise from a read error, as a much more abundant clone is one base away. V is TRBV7-2 and J is TRBJ2-1, with 8 nucleotides matching TRBD1. The CDR3 sequence is 14 residues long. Trimming took 4 bases from V and 4 from J; bases not matched to a gene: 3. Germline V gene lookup returns CDR1 SGHTA and CDR2 FQGNSA. CDR3 sequence (DNA): TGTGCCAGCAGCTCCCGGGACAGGTACAATGAGCAGTTCTTC. This gives the protein CASSSRDRYNEQFF.

This chain connects TRBV12-5 to TRBJ1-5, with 8 bases aligning to TRBD1. The CDR3 contains 15 residues. The junction had 6 bases not matched to a gene; V was cut back by 4 bases and J by 4 bases. From germline, CDR1 is LGHNT and CDR2 FRNRAP. The CDR3 reads CASGSLWTGNQPQHF. The CDR3 DNA reads TGTGCTAGTGGTTCTCTCTGGACAGGGAATCAGCCCCAGCATTTT.

This rearrangement joins TRBV11-2 to TRBJ2-5; the match to TRBD2 covers 9 bases. V trimming: 4 bases; J trimming: 13 bases; junction bases outside the gene matches: 16. This CDR3 is built from 15 residues. CDR1 is SGHAT and CDR2 is FQNNGV in the germline V gene. CDR3 bases: TGTGCCAGCAGCTCCAGAAGTCAGCGGGGGGCCCACACGTACTTC. It yields the protein CASSSRSQRGAHTYF.

The chain recombines TRBV10-3 with TRBJ2-5, with TRBD1 matching 10 bases. Per the germline V gene, CDR1 is ENHRY and CDR2 is SYGVKD. There are 14 residues in the CDR3. V was clipped by 4 bases and J by 4 bases; unmatched bases: 3. The CDR3 loop is CAISGRDRGETQYF. DNA of the CDR3: TGTGCCATCAGTGGTAGGGACAGGGGAGAGACCCAGTACTTC.

This chain joins TRBV28 and TRBJ1-5; no firm D call. Germline V CDR1 and CDR2: MDHEN, SYDVKM. This CDR3 has 13 residues. Trimming left V 1 base short and J 10 bases short, with 11 bases between. As DNA, the CDR3 is TGTGCCAGCAGTTTATTAGTGGGCCAACCCCAGCATTTT. Amino acids: CASSLLVGQPQHF. The variable domain in full, completed from reference TRBV28 and TRBJ1-5, reads DVKVTQSSRYLVKRTGEKVFLECVQDMDHENMFWYRQDPGLGLRLIYFSYDVKMKEKGDIPEGYSVSREKKERFSLILESASTNQTSMYLCASSLLVGQPQHFGDGTRLSIL.

This sequence joins TRBV6-2 or TRBV6-3 and TRBJ2-3, with D tentatively TRBD2 (6 bases). Germline V gives CDR1 MNHEY, CDR2 SVGEGT. This CDR3 spans 16 amino acids. The ends were cut back, 0 bases at V and 0 bases at J, with 10 bases in the middle. In DNA form, the CDR3 reads TGTGCCAGCAGTTACTCCTGGGACTCCAGCACAGATACGCAGTATTTT. This sequence encodes CASSYSWDSSTDTQYF.

This clonotype was counted many times. The chain uses TRBV29-1 and TRBJ2-7, with a possible D match to TRBD1 (5 bases). CDR1 and CDR2 (germline): SQVTM, ANQGSEA. The CDR3 totals 15 residues. Between the trimmed V and J ends, which lost 4 bases and 1 base, there was a span of 17 bases. The CDR3 is CSVVPTTADSYEQYF. As DNA, the CDR3 is TGCAGCGTTGTCCCAACGACAGCCGATTCCTACGAGCAGTACTTC.

Points on this clonotype: A read error may produce the germline difference seen at one junction end. This sequence joins TRBV5-1 and TRBJ2-1; D remains unclear. Germline V gene data show CDR1 as SGHRS and CDR2 as YFSETQ. CDR3 size: 16 residues. The CDR3 sequence is CAGSLAIVSLGNEQFF. The CDR3 DNA reads as TGCGCCGGCAGCTTGGCCATAGTGTCTCTGGGGAATGAGCAGTTCTTC. The full variable domain, with the rest looked up from reference TRBV5-1 and TRBJ2-1, is KAGVTQTPRYLIKTRGQQVTLSCSPISGHRSVSWYQQTPGQGLQFLFEYFSETQRNKGNFPGRFSGRQFSNSRSEMNVSTLELGDSALYLCAGSLAIVSLGNEQFFGPGTRLTVL.

This sequence joins TRBV19 and TRBJ2-6; 7 nucleotides agree with TRBD1. Germline assignment: CDR1 LNHDA and CDR2 SQIVND (reference sequence). The CDR3 spans 15 residues. After removal of 10 bases from V and 2 bases from J, the junction contained 8 bases not matched to a gene. The CDR3 region has the DNA TGTGCCACGGGACAGCTAGTCGCTGGGGCCAACGTCCTGACTTTC. Translating gives CATGQLVAGANVLTF.

This chain links TRBV20-1 with TRBJ2-3, with a tentative D call TRBD1 (7 bases). Germline V gene sequence: CDR1 DFQATT, CDR2 SNEGSKA (reference sequence). The V and J ends lost 3 bases and 4 bases respectively, with 14 bases between them. This CDR3 is 14 amino acids long. CDR3 bases: TGCAGTGCTAGTTCAGGGGGGTGGGCAGATACGCAGTATTTT. It codes for CSASSGGWADTQYF.

The V gene is TRBV12-3 or TRBV12-4, the J gene TRBJ2-1; D is unresolved. With the DNA end fitting TRBJ2-7 better, the J assignment may be wrong. The CDR3 has 16 amino acids. The CDR3 loop reads CASSPISGFSYNEQYF. DNA for the CDR3: TGTGCCAGCAGTCCCATCTCCGGTTTTTCCTACAATGAGCAGTACTTC.

This clonotype was counted only a few times. The rearrangement joins TRBV13 to TRBJ2-7; D is ambiguous. CDR3 length equals 14 residues. Germline CDR1 and CDR2: PRHDT and FYEKMQ (reference sequence). V was clipped by 2 bases and J by 3 bases, with 11 bases between them. CDR3 bases: TGTGCCAGCAGCTTAAGTGGCGACAACTACGAGCAGTACTTC. This translates into CASSLSGDNYEQYF. The full variable domain, completed using reference TRBV13 and TRBJ2-7, is AAGVIQSPRHLIKEKRETATLKCYPIPRHDTVYWYQQGPGQDPQFLISFYEKMQSDKGSIPDRFSAQQFSDYHSELNMSSLELGDSALYFCASSLSGDNYEQYFGPGTRLTVT.

This rearrangement joins TRBV3-1 to TRBJ1-2; tentative D call: TRBD1 (6 bases). Germline V gene lookup returns CDR1 LGHDT and CDR2 YNNKEL (reference sequence). This CDR3 has 14 residues. V was shortened by 3 bases and J by 3 bases, with 11 bases between the two germline ends. CDR3 coding DNA: TGTGCCAGCAGCCACCTCGCAGGGGACTATGGCTACACCTTC. This encodes CASSHLAGDYGYTF.

V and J are TRBV11-2 and TRBJ2-5; D not certain. CDR3 length: 15 amino acids. Trimming stripped 8 bases from V and 1 base from J, with 17 bases between. Germline V CDR1 and CDR2: SGHAT, FQNNGV. CDR3 loop: CASSNKQNRQETQYF. The CDR3 nucleotides read TGTGCCAGCTCAAATAAGCAGAATCGCCAAGAGACCCAGTACTTC.

This rearrangement joins TRBV29-1 to TRBJ1-2, with 7 nucleotides matching TRBD1. Germline V gives CDR1 SQVTM, CDR2 ANQGSEA. V gave up 2 bases and J gave up 5 bases; unmatched junction bases: 11. The CDR3 length is 15 residues. Written as DNA, the CDR3 is TGCAGCGTTGAAACGACAGACAGGGTTCAGTATGGCTACACCTTC. It is translated as CSVETTDRVQYGYTF. The entire variable domain, with the rest obtained from reference TRBV29-1 and TRBJ1-2, is as follows: SAVISQKPSRDICQRGTSLTIQCQVDSQVTMMFWYRQQPGQSLTLIATANQGSEATYESGFVIDKFPISRPNLTFSTLTVSNMSPEDSSIYLCSVETTDRVQYGYTFGSGTRLTVV.

This clonotype was seen a few times. At one boundary the junction diverges from the germline segment, which might be a read error. V usage is TRBV5-1 and J usage is TRBJ2-1; D is uncertain. The germline V gene has CDR1 SGHRS and CDR2 YFSETQ. The CDR3 contains 13 residues. This CDR3 reads CASSLGPTNEQFF. The DNA of the CDR3 is TGTGCCAGCAGTTTAGGACCCACCAATGAGCAGTTCTTC.

The V call is TRBV4-3, the J call TRBJ2-1, with a possible D match to TRBD1 (5 bases). V lost 6 bases and J lost 1, with 16 bases in between. The CDR3 loop spans 16 amino acids. Germline-derived CDR1 and CDR2 are LGHNA and YSLEER. The CDR3 is CASRVYLRASYNEQFF. The CDR3 DNA sequence: TGCGCCAGCAGGGTATACCTCAGGGCTTCCTACAATGAGCAGTTCTTC.

The rearrangement links TRBV7-2 to TRBJ2-5, with a weak D call TRBD1 (6 bases). CDR3 length: 15 residues. V lost 5 bases to trimming and J lost 1 base, with 14 bases between them. Per the germline V gene, CDR1 is SGHTA and CDR2 is FQGNSA. CDR3 bases: TGTGCCAGCAGCAGTGGCCGAGGGGGCCAAGAGACCCAGTACTTC. This sequence encodes CASSSGRGGQETQYF.

The table lists this clonotype with a few counts. The chain joins TRBV29-1 to TRBJ2-2, with D hard to call. V was cut by 4 bases and J by 6 bases, with 15 bases left in between. Per the germline V gene, CDR1 is SQVTM and CDR2 is ANQGSEA. The CDR3 runs 14 residues. The CDR3 region has the DNA TGCAGCGTTGGATCCCTCCCGGTGGCCGGGGAGCTGTTTTTT. This gives the protein CSVGSLPVAGELFF.

In its sample, this clonotype was seen a few times. The chain is built from TRBV7-9 and TRBJ2-5, with D possibly called TRBD1 or TRBD2 (5 bases each). V was cut by 6 bases and J by 1 base, with 18 bases left in between. The CDR3 runs 16 residues. CDR1 SEHNR and CDR2 FQNEAQ come from the germline V gene (reference sequence). The CDR3 region has the DNA TGTGCCAGCAGTTCAGACCTGGGACGGTTCCAAGAGACCCAGTACTTC. It specifies CASSSDLGRFQETQYF.

The chain has TRBV4-1 and TRBJ1-1; no clear D gene. The ends were cut back, 3 bases at V and 0 bases at J, with 11 bases in the middle. The germline gives CDR1 MGHRA, CDR2 YSYEKL. This CDR3 comprises 15 residues. CDR3 DNA: TGCGCCAGCAGCCAGACGGGCCTGATGAACACTGAAGCTTTCTTT. It is translated as CASSQTGLMNTEAFF.

Regarding this clonotype: One end of the junction fails to match germline, which may point to a read error. The chain carries TRBV18 and TRBJ1-1; 9 bases map to TRBD1. Germline V CDR1 and CDR2: KGHSH, LQKENI. CDR3 length equals 15 residues. CDR3 nucleotides: TGTGCCGGCTCTCTCCGACAGGGGGTTAGGACTGAAGCTTTCTTT. This encodes CAGSLRQGVRTEAFF.

The V call is TRBV9, the J call TRBJ2-3; 14 nucleotides agree with TRBD2. J gave up 7 bases and V 4 bases, and 8 bases lay outside the gene matches. CDR1 and CDR2 (germline): SGDLS, YYNGEE. This CDR3 contains 16 residues. The CDR3 here is CASSPRLAGGPHTQYF. CDR3 bases: TGTGCCAGCAGCCCACGACTAGCGGGGGGGCCCCATACGCAGTATTTT.

This chain connects TRBV11-2 to TRBJ1-5; the D gene is possibly TRBD1 (6 bases). Deletions cut 5 bases from V and 0 bases from J, with 17 bases between. This CDR3 is built from 17 residues. Germline CDR1 SGHAT, CDR2 FQNNGV. The CDR3 DNA reads TGTGCCAGCAGCCCCGGGTGGGGGCGGAATAGCAATCAGCCCCAGCATTTT. This codes for CASSPGWGRNSNQPQHF.

The DNA for the CDR3 is TGCGCCAGCAGCCAAGGAAACCTTGGCGGGGAGACCCAGTACTTC. Translation gives CASSQGNLGGETQYF. The rearrangement joins TRBV4-3 to TRBJ2-5; D may be TRBD2 (5 bases). The V gene lost 1 base and the J gene lost 5 bases, with 14 bases spanning the gap. CDR1 and CDR2 from the germline V gene are LGHNA and YSLEER. The CDR3 is made up of 15 amino acids.

This clonotype was counted once. Compared with germline, one end of the junction differs, possibly owing to a read error. The chain is built from TRBV5-1 and TRBJ2-1, with 9 positions matching TRBD1. The CDR3 runs 13 residues. Germline V gene lookup returns CDR1 SGHRS and CDR2 YFSETQ. This chain's CDR3 is CTSSQTGGNEQFF. CDR3 nucleotides: TGCACCAGCAGCCAGACAGGGGGCAATGAGCAGTTCTTC.

This chain joins TRBV7-2 and TRBJ1-1, with D possibly TRBD1 on 5 matching bases. V shed 1 base and J shed 7 bases, with 10 bases lying between them. The CDR3 has 13 residues. The germline V gene encodes CDR1 SGHTA and CDR2 FQGNSA. This CDR3 reads CASSLGRRGEAFF. DNA for the CDR3: TGTGCCAGCAGCTTAGGTCGGAGGGGTGAAGCTTTCTTT.

CDR3 sequence (DNA): TGCGCCAGCAGCCCCGTCCCGGGAAGAACGGTCTCCTACGAGCAGTACTTC. The encoded protein is CASSPVPGRTVSYEQYF. The chain uses TRBV4-1 and TRBJ2-5, with D possibly TRBD2 on 5 matching bases. The DNA matches TRBJ2-7 better at its end, which makes the J call doubtful. Germline V gene data show CDR1 as MGHRA and CDR2 as YSYEKL. The length of the CDR3 is 17 residues.

V usage is TRBV9 and J usage is TRBJ2-2; TRBD1 is a possible D gene (5 bases). This CDR3 has 13 amino acids. The V and J ends lost 3 bases and 6 bases respectively, with 9 bases between them. CDR1 is SGDLS and CDR2 is YYNGEE in the germline V gene. The CDR3 coding sequence is TGTGCCAGCAGCGCCCGACAGTCCGGGGAGCTGTTTTTT. Its protein is CASSARQSGELFF.

The V and J genes are TRBV12-3 or TRBV12-4 and TRBJ2-6, with D tentatively TRBD2 (5 bases). Trimming shortened V by 2 bases and J by 0 bases, and 11 bases separated the two germline ends. The CDR3 covers 17 residues. CDR3 bases: TGTGCCAGCAGTTTAAGGACTTTACTCTCTGGGGCCAACGTCCTGACTTTC. As protein: CASSLRTLLSGANVLTF.

The genes are TRBV4-2 and TRBJ2-1; TRBD2 agrees at 8 bases. Per the germline V gene, CDR1 is LGHNA and CDR2 is YNFKEQ. The CDR3 runs 15 residues. V gave up 3 bases and J gave up 7 bases; unmatched junction bases: 8. The CDR3 DNA follows: TGTGCCAGCAGCCAGGGCGGGGGGTTGTTAAATGAGCAGTTCTTC. Its protein product is CASSQGGGLLNEQFF.